Listed here are 7 T cell receptor beta chains from one sample, sequenced in a study of cytomegalovirus exposure and HLA in healthy donors. TCRdb's table, derived via immunoSEQ multiplex PCR, lists solely in-frame clones and lacks some. The table shows about 65,000 clones, with about 90% occurring only once. The material sequenced was PBMCs. Every receptor here comes from a woman younger than 35 in good health and CMV-seronegative.

The chain combines TRBV20-1 with TRBJ2-5; D not resolved. The CDR3 sequence is 10 residues long. V shed 3 bases and J shed 6 bases, with 5 bases lying between them. Germline V CDR1 and CDR2: DFQATT, SNEGSKA (reference sequence). CDR3 residues: CSASNQTQYF. The CDR3 nucleotides are TGCAGTGCTAGTAATCAGACCCAGTACTTC.

This clone was detected only a few times. At one boundary the junction diverges from the germline segment, which might be a read error. The chain recombines TRBV7-7 with TRBJ2-3; D gene uncertain. Germline values: CDR1 SSHAT, CDR2 FNYEAQ (reference sequence). CDR3 length: 14 amino acids. Written as DNA, the CDR3 is TGTGCTAGCAGCTGGCCCCGAAGTGCAGATACGCAGTATTTT. Translating gives CASSWPRSADTQYF. Using reference TRBV7-7 and TRBJ2-3 for the parts outside the CDR3, the full variable domain is GAGVSQSPRYKVTKRGQDVTLRCDPISSHATLYWYQQALGQGPEFLTYFNYEAQPDKSGLPSDRFSAERPEGSISTLTIQRTEQRDSAMYRCASSWPRSADTQYFGPGTRLTVL.

The count of this clone is one. This chain joins TRBV6-1 and TRBJ2-4; 7 bases match TRBD2. V was pared by 2 bases and J by 6 bases, with 7 bases of the junction left unmatched. Germline CDR1 is MNHNS and CDR2 is SASEGT. CDR3 size: 15 residues. The CDR3 DNA reads as TGTGCCAGCAGTGAAAGTTGGGAGGGAGGAAACATTCAGTACTTC. Amino acids: CASSESWEGGNIQYF.

The chain links TRBV6-1 to TRBJ2-1; tentatively, D is TRBD2 (6 bases). The length of the CDR3 is 15 residues. CDR1 is MNHNS and CDR2 is SASEGT in the germline V gene. V gave up 7 bases and J gave up 6 bases, with 19 bases separating them. The DNA for the CDR3 is TGTGCCAGCATCGAGAGGGTCGGAGGGACCAATGAGCAGTTCTTC. Encoded protein: CASIERVGGTNEQFF.

This sequence joins TRBV30 and TRBJ1-4, with a possible D match to TRBD1 (5 bases). CDR1 and CDR2 from the germline V gene are GTSNPN and SVGIG (reference sequence). Trimming stripped 0 bases from V and 7 bases from J, with 18 bases between. CDR3 size: 16 residues. The CDR3 bases are TGTGCCTGGAGTGTCTTGTCAAGGGGAGGGAGTGAAAAACTGTTTTTT. It yields the protein CAWSVLSRGGSEKLFF.

The chain has TRBV11-2 and TRBJ2-7; perhaps TRBD2 as D (6 bases). The germline V gene has CDR1 SGHAT and CDR2 FQNNGV. The CDR3 extends over 15 amino acids. V shed 5 bases and J shed 0 bases, with 14 bases lying between them. DNA of the CDR3: TGTGCCAGCAGCGCGTCCGGGACTCCCTCCTACGAGCAGTACTTC. This encodes CASSASGTPSYEQYF.

The chain combines TRBV29-1 with TRBJ1-2, with D maybe TRBD1 (5 bases). V shed 0 bases and J shed 8 bases, with 19 bases lying between them. The CDR3 extends over 15 amino acids. The germline V gene has CDR1 SQVTM and CDR2 ANQGSEA. CDR3 bases: TGCAGCGTTGAAGATCGTCGGGGGGGGTCTTGGGGCTACACCTTC. Its translation is CSVEDRRGGSWGYTF.